This section outlines one TCR beta chain sequence together with its context. Its target is not known. The V gene lost 5 bases and the J gene lost 2 bases, with 13 bases spanning the gap. The CDR3 is made up of 14 amino acids. Germline V gene data show CDR1 as SGHTA and CDR2 as FQGNSA. The data derive from a study of OX40 agonist ivuxolimab in advanced cancers. General observations from the study: Among the lowest peripheral clonal expansion occurred in 0.1-3.0 mg/kg partial responders. Among some nonresponders, normalized T-cell clonal expansion was also low. Researchers report that CD8+ T cells had, on average, more expanded clones than CD4+.

Sequenced by immunoSEQ multiplex PCR; TCRdb stores in-frame clones only, minus some. Found here are 69,000 or so clones, over 75% of them singletons; the top ten hold 0.5% to 0.6%. The sequencing used CD4+ or CD8+ T cells sorted from blood, collected in a trial of the OX40 agonist ivuxolimab. The TCR comes from an adult with an advanced solid tumor such as melanoma, head and neck, liver or kidney cancer. V is TRBV7-2 and J is TRBJ2-7; D unclear. Here the CDR3 DNA reads TGTGCCAGCAGCCCCCGGTGGTCTACCTACGAGCAGTACTTC. Its translation is CASSPRWSTYEQYF.